These 15 T cell receptor beta chains were sequenced from one sample in a study of blood T cell repertoires in COVID-19. Produced via immunoSEQ multiplex PCR; TCRdb's table is partial and in-frame only. This sample has about 280,000 clones, with almost 85% found just once. Sequenced material: peripheral blood. Receptors were obtained from a man aged 50 or older with active or convalescent COVID-19.

There are many counts of this clone. The chain employs TRBV25-1 and TRBJ2-2; 7 bases fit TRBD1. CDR1 MGHDK and CDR2 SYGVNS come from the germline V gene. J lost 4 bases, V lost 4 bases, and 12 bases had no gene match. This CDR3 spans 17 amino acids. This chain's CDR3 is CASSAVGQAGATGELFF. The CDR3, as DNA: TGTGCCAGCAGTGCCGTTGGACAGGCCGGGGCCACCGGGGAGCTGTTTTTT.

The chain recombines TRBV29-1 with TRBJ2-1; 8 bases are shared with TRBD2. Germline V gene lookup returns CDR1 SQVTM and CDR2 ANQGSEA. The CDR3 runs to 14 residues. The V and J ends lost 6 bases and 4 bases, in that order; junction bases with no gene match: 8. The CDR3 DNA reads TGCAGCGTCAAACTAGCGGACACATACAATGAGCAGTTCTTC. The encoded protein is CSVKLADTYNEQFF.

V and J are TRBV7-9 and TRBJ1-3; TRBD1 matches at 9 bases. V was clipped by 5 bases and J by 2 bases; unmatched bases: 4. In germline, CDR1 is SEHNR, CDR2 FQNEAQ (reference sequence). This CDR3 is 15 amino acids long. CDR3 in amino acids: CASSIRQGAGNTIYF. The CDR3 DNA is TGTGCCAGCAGCATAAGACAGGGGGCTGGAAACACCATATATTTT.

The gene calls are TRBV30 and TRBJ2-7; weak D call: TRBD2 (5 bases). Germline lookup yields CDR1 GTSNPN and CDR2 SVGIG (reference sequence). Trimming pared 2 bases from V and 3 bases from J, leaving 11 bases between. The CDR3 has 13 amino acids. Here the CDR3 DNA reads TGTGCCTGGAGTCCCTCGGGGAACTACGAGCAGTACTTC. Translation: CAWSPSGNYEQYF.

The rearrangement links TRBV12-5 to TRBJ2-3, with 9 bases matching TRBD1. Trimming cost V 6 bases and J 1 base; bases outside gene matches: 2. There are 14 residues in the CDR3. Looked up from germline, CDR1 is LGHNT and CDR2 is FRNRAP. The chain's CDR3 is CASGRTGGTDTQYF. CDR3 nucleotides: TGTGCTAGTGGGCGGACAGGGGGCACAGATACGCAGTATTTT.

The rearrangement uses TRBV30 and TRBJ1-2; TRBD1 matches at 9 bases. The germline V gene encodes CDR1 GTSNPN and CDR2 SVGIG (reference sequence). The CDR3 runs to 13 residues. J was trimmed by 5 bases and V by 2 bases; bases with no gene match: 3. CDR3 in amino acids: CAWSPGTGYGYTF. In DNA, the CDR3 is TGTGCCTGGAGTCCCGGGACAGGGTATGGCTACACCTTC.

The chain uses TRBV3-1 (or the pseudogene TRBV3-2) and TRBJ1-3; possibly TRBD1 for D (6 bases). This CDR3 is 12 amino acids long. Germline V gene data show CDR1 as LGHDT and CDR2 as YNNKEL (reference sequence). The ends were cut back, 3 bases at V and 8 bases at J, with 8 bases in the middle. The CDR3 sequence is CASSHKGDTIYF. As DNA, the CDR3 is TGTGCCAGCAGCCACAAGGGGGACACCATATATTTT.

The rearrangement links TRBV13 to TRBJ2-3, with 14 bases aligning to TRBD2. Germline V gene lookup returns CDR1 PRHDT and CDR2 FYEKMQ (reference sequence). V dropped 1 base and J dropped 6; count of bases not matched to a gene: 6. The CDR3 totals 17 residues. CDR3 sequence: CASSLVGLAGVNDTQYF. CDR3 bases: TGTGCCAGCAGCTTAGTGGGACTAGCGGGAGTGAATGATACGCAGTATTTT.

The chain uses TRBV18 and TRBJ2-2; D may be TRBD2 (6 bases). Germline CDR1 reads KGHSH; CDR2 reads LQKENI. V dropped 3 bases and J dropped 5 bases, with 16 bases sitting between them. CDR3 size: 16 residues. The CDR3 is CASSPLLARTTGELFF. The CDR3 DNA is TGTGCCAGCTCACCGCTACTAGCCCGAACGACCGGGGAGCTGTTTTTT.

This clone occurred a few times. This chain links TRBV5-4 with TRBJ1-1, with TRBD1 matching 9 bases. The V and J ends lost 4 bases and 1 base, in that order; junction bases with no gene match: 8. Germline V CDR1 and CDR2: SGHNT, YYREEE (reference sequence). This CDR3 has 16 residues. In nucleotides, the CDR3 is TGTGCCAGCAGCCTACCGGGACAGGGAGAGAACACTGAAGCTTTCTTT. Translated: CASSLPGQGENTEAFF.

The genes are TRBV28 and TRBJ1-1; D unclear. V lost 0 bases to trimming and J lost 4 bases, with 12 bases between them. Germline V gene sequence: CDR1 MDHEN, CDR2 SYDVKM. The CDR3 runs to 15 residues. The CDR3 nucleotides read TGTGCCAGCAGTTTATGGGGAACAGAGGGCACTGAAGCTTTCTTT. Translating gives CASSLWGTEGTEAFF.

The J gene is TRBJ2-7, the V gene TRBV4-2, with TRBD1 as a possible D gene (5 bases). This CDR3 region has 14 residues. Germline assignment: CDR1 LGHNA and CDR2 YNFKEQ. The V end was cut by 0 bases, the J end by 3 bases, with 9 bases between. For the CDR3, the DNA is TGTGCCAGCAGCCAAGATCTCGACAGCTACGAGCAGTACTTC. This codes for CASSQDLDSYEQYF.

This clone was detected once. CDR3 DNA sequence: TGTGCCAGCAGCCAACTAACCGGGACAGGGAGATCACCCCTCCACTTT. Translation gives CASSQLTGTGRSPLHF. V and J are TRBV7-2 and TRBJ1-6; the match to TRBD1 covers 9 bases. The CDR3 is 16 residues long. V lost 5 bases to trimming and J lost 10 bases; unmatched junction nucleotides: 12. The V gene's germline CDR1 is SGHTA and CDR2 FQGNSA.

The CDR3 sequence: CASSWKDSGRDNEQFF. CDR3 nucleotide sequence: TGCGCCAGCAGCTGGAAAGATAGCGGGAGGGACAATGAGCAGTTCTTC. The chain is built from TRBV5-1 and TRBJ2-1; TRBD2 aligns across 11 bases. Germline V CDR1 and CDR2: SGHRS, YFSETQ. This CDR3 region has 16 residues. V gave up 3 bases and J gave up 5 bases; unmatched junction bases: 7.

The chain's CDR3 is CASSPPGFPQPQHF. In DNA, the CDR3 is TGTGCCAGCAGCCCACCAGGGTTCCCTCAGCCCCAGCATTTT. This chain joins TRBV7-9 and TRBJ1-5, with D possibly being TRBD1 (5 bases). This CDR3 has 14 residues. The V gene's germline CDR1 is SEHNR and CDR2 FQNEAQ (reference sequence). V shed 5 bases and J shed 6 bases, with 14 bases lying between them.